This T cell receptor beta chain was identified in a study of T cells expressing NK-cell markers. On the study more broadly: Cells sorted as CD3+CD56+NKG2C+, CD3+CD56+NKG2C- and CD3+CD56-NKG2C+ T cells supplied the TCR beta repertoires. Study observations and caveats: HCMV specificity was not established for the expanded NKG2C+ T cell clones. Among a few donors, these clonotypes also ranked first in the CD3+CD56-NKG2C+ fraction.

A word on this clonotype: Its antigen is still unknown.

The CDR3 sequence is 14 residues long. Germline V lookup: CDR1 SGHRS, CDR2 YFSETQ. TCRdb reprocessed the 5' RACE reads, keeping one entry per CDR3 protein, no DNA. The table for this sample gives 300,000 to 450,000 distinct CDR3 sequences. The sequenced material came from blood T cells: a sorted CD56 or NKG2C T cell subset, CD4+ or CD8+ T cells, or bulk PBMC T cells (not recorded which). The chain combines TRBV5-1 with TRBJ1-1; with no DNA, the TCRdb D assignment of TRBD1 cannot be verified. This clonotype was sampled from a man aged 18-75 years in good health. CDR3 loop: CASSLSPGQSEAFF.